Below are 13 T cell receptor beta chains sequenced from a single sample in a study of cytomegalovirus exposure and HLA in healthy donors. Assay used: immunoSEQ multiplex PCR; TCRdb lists only in-frame clones, some missing. The sample contains 200,000 to 300,000 clones, around 90% of which appear only once. The sample taken for sequencing was PBMCs. The source of these receptors is a woman younger than 45 in good health and CMV-seronegative.

Only one count was recorded for this clone. The rearrangement links TRBV27 to TRBJ2-7; the D is unclear. Germline values: CDR1 MNHEY, CDR2 SMNVEV (reference sequence). The V end lost 8 bases, the J end lost 2 bases, and 19 bases lay between the germline ends. The CDR3 is 15 amino acids. The CDR3 sequence: CASHSFSPSPYEQYF. The CDR3 DNA sequence: TGTGCCAGCCACTCCTTCTCCCCTTCCCCCTACGAGCAGTACTTC.

This clone was seen only once. This chain connects TRBV4-1 to TRBJ2-3, with 8 positions matching TRBD2. The germline V gene encodes CDR1 MGHRA and CDR2 YSYEKL. The CDR3 totals 16 residues. V was clipped by 0 bases and J by 6 bases; unmatched bases: 8. The CDR3 sequence is CASSQDPGTSLDTQYF. In nucleotides, the CDR3 is TGCGCCAGCAGCCAAGACCCCGGGACTAGTCTGGATACGCAGTATTTT.

The chain employs TRBV7-8 and TRBJ2-7; 9 bases agree with TRBD1. J was trimmed by 3 bases and V by 5 bases; bases with no gene match: 2. Germline V gives CDR1 SGHVS, CDR2 FQNEAQ. The CDR3 covers 13 residues. The CDR3 loop is CASSGTGYYEQYF. In DNA form, the CDR3 reads TGTGCCAGCAGCGGGACAGGGTACTACGAGCAGTACTTC.

J is TRBJ2-7 and V is TRBV7-2; 12 nucleotides align to TRBD2. CDR1 is SGHTA and CDR2 is FQGNSA in the germline V gene. This CDR3 is built from 16 residues. Losses at the gene ends were 6 bases for V and 1 base for J; bases not matched to a gene: 7. Here the CDR3 reads CASRSLAGGSSYEQYF. The CDR3 bases are TGTGCCAGCAGGAGTCTAGCGGGAGGGAGTTCCTACGAGCAGTACTTC.

V gene TRBV6-1 combines with J gene TRBJ2-1; 10 bases are shared with TRBD2. The junction had 6 bases not matched to a gene; V was cut back by 3 bases and J by 4 bases. Germline CDR1 is MNHNS and CDR2 is SASEGT. The CDR3 has 16 residues. The CDR3 loop reads CASSDAGLAVYNEQFF. CDR3 nucleotide sequence: TGTGCCAGCAGTGATGCCGGACTAGCGGTTTACAATGAGCAGTTCTTC.

The chain recombines TRBV28 with TRBJ1-3, with D unresolved. Per the germline V gene, CDR1 is MDHEN and CDR2 is SYDVKM. The CDR3 totals 15 residues. The ends were cut back, 7 bases at V and 0 bases at J, with 13 bases in the middle. In DNA, the CDR3 is TGTGCCAGCACCCCGGCCGGGGTCTCTGGAAACACCATATATTTT. Its translation: CASTPAGVSGNTIYF.

The rearrangement links TRBV4-1 to TRBJ1-5; possibly TRBD1 for D (6 bases). This CDR3 is built from 19 residues. Germline CDR1 reads MGHRA; CDR2 reads YSYEKL. V was shortened by 1 base and J by 0 bases, with 19 bases between the two germline ends. CDR3: CASSQAYGGGGGSNQPQHF. In nucleotides, the CDR3 is TGCGCCAGCAGCCAAGCGTACGGGGGCGGGGGAGGTAGCAATCAGCCCCAGCATTTT.

This rearrangement joins TRBV6-5 to TRBJ2-3, with TRBD2 matching 9 bases. Germline loops: CDR1 MNHEY, CDR2 SVGAGI. V lost 1 base to trimming and J lost 3 bases; unmatched junction nucleotides: 2. The CDR3 is made up of 15 amino acids. CDR3 sequence reads: CASSYYSGRTDTQYF. DNA of the CDR3: TGTGCCAGCAGTTACTATAGCGGGAGAACAGATACGCAGTATTTT.

This sequence joins TRBV4-1 and TRBJ2-5; unclear D gene. Germline V gene data show CDR1 as MGHRA and CDR2 as YSYEKL. V lost 7 bases and J 2 bases, leaving 11 bases between the germline ends. The CDR3 runs 13 residues. Here the CDR3 reads CASIRARQETQYF. The DNA for the CDR3 is TGCGCCAGCATACGGGCCAGACAAGAGACCCAGTACTTC.

This chain links TRBV19 with TRBJ1-2; D ambiguous. The V gene lost 2 bases and the J gene lost 5 bases, with 15 bases spanning the gap. Germline-derived CDR1 and CDR2 are LNHDA and SQIVND (reference sequence). CDR3 length: 15 amino acids. The CDR3 DNA follows: TGTGCCAGTAGTATATCCCCGGCAGCTCGATATGGCTACACCTTC. It yields the protein CASSISPAARYGYTF.

In this sample, this clone turned up once. This chain connects TRBV9 to TRBJ2-7; D not resolved. CDR3 length equals 15 residues. CDR1 and CDR2 from the germline V gene are SGDLS and YYNGEE. The V and J ends lost 0 bases and 3 bases respectively, with 13 bases between them. CDR3: CASSVADANVYEQYF. In nucleotides, the CDR3 is TGTGCCAGCAGCGTAGCAGATGCAAATGTCTACGAGCAGTACTTC.

This clone was recorded only once. J is TRBJ1-2 and V is TRBV6-5; D not certain. The CDR3 is 14 residues long. Trimming cost V 6 bases and J 3 bases, with 14 bases left between them. Germline V CDR1 and CDR2: MNHEY, SVGAGI. The CDR3, as DNA: TGTGCCAGCAGCACGTCGGCGGATTACTATGGCTACACCTTC. It specifies CASSTSADYYGYTF.

The rearrangement uses TRBV7-3 and TRBJ2-7; tentative D call: TRBD2 (7 bases). Trimming shortened V by 0 bases and J by 7 bases, and 13 bases separated the two germline ends. Germline assignment: CDR1 SGHTA and CDR2 FQGTGA. The CDR3 has 14 amino acids. CDR3 nucleotides: TGTGCCAGCAGCTTAACAGCGCGGGGGCAAGAGCAGTACTTC. It codes for CASSLTARGQEQYF.